This is a list of T cell receptor beta chains from one sample in a study of shared clonotypes between healthy human individuals. Method: immunoSEQ multiplex PCR; TCRdb's copy keeps in-frame clones and lacks some. The sample includes approximately 980,000 clones, around 80% of them seen just once. Sequences were obtained from memory CD4+ T cells sorted from blood. Receptor source: a man aged 18 to 29 in good health. CDR3s include the opening cysteine and the closing phenylalanine or tryptophan. The order of the fields is V gene, J gene, clone size, D gene, CDR3 DNA, CDR3 protein. The D gene is left open where the match is weak. Size values are once, few and many counts, or a class for expanded clones, and some rows have none.

TRBV15	TRBJ2-1	many	TRBD2	TGTGCCACCAGCAGCTTCGGGGGGAATGAGCAGTTCTTC	CATSSFGGNEQFF
TRBV6-5	TRBJ2-7	few	NA	TGTGCCAGCAGGCGGGACGGAACTACGGGGGAGCAGTACTTC	CASRRDGTTGEQYF
TRBV9	TRBJ1-3	once	NA	TGTGCCAGCAGCGTACTGGGGCAGAGCTCTGGAAACACCATATATTTT	CASSVLGQSSGNTIYF
TRBV9	TRBJ1-3	NA	TRBD1	TGTGCCCATGACAGGGGGGCTGGAAACACCATATATTTT	CAHDRGAGNTIYF
TRBV30	TRBJ1-1	NA	NA	TGTGCCTGGAGTTTAGGTATTTGGGCTTTCTTT	CAWSLGIWAFF
TRBV5-1	TRBJ2-5	NA	TRBD2	TGCGCCAGCAGCTTAACTAGCGGGGGGGCAAAGACCCAGTACTTC	CASSLTSGGAKTQYF
TRBV30	TRBJ2-3	few	NA	TGTGCCTGGAGTGTACTTACAGTGAGCACAGATACGCAGTATTTT	CAWSVLTVSTDTQYF
TRBV28	TRBJ1-2	NA	NA	TGTGCCAGCAGCTGGGAGACAGCCCACTATGGCTACACCTTC	CASSWETAHYGYTF
TRBV10-3	TRBJ2-7	NA	NA	TGTGCCACGCTGGCTAGCGACTCCTACGAGCAGTACTTC	CATLASDSYEQYF
TRBV10-3	TRBJ2-5	NA	TRBD2	TGTGCCATCAGTAGAGGACTAGCGGGAGAGACCCAGTACTTC	CAISRGLAGETQYF
TRBV5-4	TRBJ1-1	once	NA	TGTGCCAGCAGCTCACAGGGAGGGAACACTGAAGCTTTCTTT	CASSSQGGNTEAFF
TRBV5-1	TRBJ1-6	NA	NA	TGCGCCAGCAGCGAGCCCCCGGGACCTCTCCACTTT	CASSEPPGPLHF
TRBV28	TRBJ1-3	NA	NA	TGTGCCAGCAGCCTGGGTGAGGCGGGGGGAAACACCATATATTTT	CASSLGEAGGNTIYF
TRBV7-2	TRBJ2-7	many	TRBD2	TGTGCCAGCAGGGACGGACTAGCGTACGAGCAGTACTTC	CASRDGLAYEQYF
TRBV10-3	TRBJ1-1	NA	NA	TGTGCCATCAGTGAGTCGACGGCGCTGAACACTGAAGCTTTCTTT	CAISESTALNTEAFF
TRBV9	TRBJ2-3	NA	TRBD2	TGTGCCAGCAGCGTCGGACTAGCGGCCCACACAGATACGCAGTATTTT	CASSVGLAAHTDTQYF
TRBV2	TRBJ2-2	NA	NA	TGTGCCAGCAGTGCGGTCAACACCGGGGAGCTGTTTTTT	CASSAVNTGELFF
TRBV27	TRBJ2-7	NA	TRBD1	TGTGCCAGCAGCCCGGACAGGGCCCTCTACGAGCAGTACTTC	CASSPDRALYEQYF
TRBV7-9	TRBJ1-6	NA	TRBD1	TGTGCCAGCAGCTTAGGGGACAGCCACTCACCCCTCCACTTT	CASSLGDSHSPLHF
TRBV7-2	TRBJ2-1	NA	TRBD2	TGTGCCAGCAGCGGCGGGGGACACAATGAGCAGTTCTTC	CASSGGGHNEQFF
TRBV6-1	TRBJ1-5	NA	NA	TGTGCCAGCGCCCAGGGTAATCAGCCCCAGCATTTT	CASAQGNQPQHF
TRBV7-2	TRBJ1-5	NA	TRBD1	TGTGCCAGCAGCTTAGGAGGACAGGGTAATCAGCCCCAGCATTTT	CASSLGGQGNQPQHF
TRBV6-5	TRBJ2-1	NA	TRBD2	TGTGCCAGCAGTTACCTCACTAGCGGGGGCTACAATGAGCAGTTCTTC	CASSYLTSGGYNEQFF
TRBV7-2	TRBJ2-3	NA	TRBD1	TGTGCCAGCAGCCTTACCGGGACAGGGGTCACAGATACGCAGTATTTT	CASSLTGTGVTDTQYF
TRBV6-5	TRBJ2-2	NA	NA	TGTGCCAGCAGTAGGTGGGACTTTAACACCGGGGAGCTGTTTTTT	CASSRWDFNTGELFF
TRBV19	TRBJ1-5	once	NA	TGTGCCAGTAGTCTAGGGACGGGTGATCAGCCCCAGCATTTT	CASSLGTGDQPQHF
TRBV5-4	TRBJ1-4	NA	NA	TGTGCCAGCAGCTTGGTTACTCGAGGAACTAATGAAAAACTGTTTTTT	CASSLVTRGTNEKLFF
TRBV28	TRBJ2-7	once	NA	TGTGCCAGCAGTCCCCTCAGGAGCGAGCAGTACTTC	CASSPLRSEQYF
TRBV2	TRBJ2-1	NA	NA	TGTGCCAGCATCGCGGCCCCCCAGGGGGAGCAGTTCTTC	CASIAAPQGEQFF
TRBV30	TRBJ2-7	NA	NA	TGTGCCTGGAACCTAGCGTCACACGAGCAGTACTTC	CAWNLASHEQYF
TRBV5-1	TRBJ2-1	few	NA	TGCGCCAGCAGCCAAATCGAACAGCAGTTCTTC	CASSQIEQQFF
TRBV28	TRBJ1-1	NA	NA	TGTGCCAGCAAGCGCGGGACGAACACTGAAGCTTTCTTT	CASKRGTNTEAFF
TRBV7-2	TRBJ2-7	NA	NA	TGTGCCAGCAGCCGCGGCCTTATCGGGAACGAGCAGTACTTC	CASSRGLIGNEQYF
TRBV2	TRBJ2-7	NA	NA	TGTGCCAGCACTCAAAGTCAGGGTAACTACGAGCAGTACTTC	CASTQSQGNYEQYF
TRBV11-3	TRBJ1-5	NA	TRBD1	TGTGCCACCGACAGGGTTGGCAATCAGCCCCAGCATTTT	CATDRVGNQPQHF
TRBV5-4	TRBJ2-7	NA	TRBD1	TGTGCCAGCAGCGGTAACAGGGGCCTCGTTGACGAGCAGTACTTC	CASSGNRGLVDEQYF
TRBV19	TRBJ2-3	NA	TRBD1	TGTGCCAGTAGTACGAGACCGGGACAGGGGGCGCCCGGGGTCCATTTT	CASSTRPGQGAPGVHF
TRBV5-1	TRBJ1-2	NA	TRBD1	TGCGCCAGCAGCCAGGGACAGGGCTATGGCTACACCTTC	CASSQGQGYGYTF
TRBV5-6	TRBJ2-7	once	TRBD2	TGTGCCAGCAGCCGCGGGACAGCGAGCGGGAGGACGCTGGAGCAGTACTTC	CASSRGTASGRTLEQYF
TRBV5-1	TRBJ2-4	few	NA	TGCGCCAGCAGCTTGGAAACGGGGAACATTCAGTACTTC	CASSLETGNIQYF
TRBV27	TRBJ1-1	NA	TRBD1	TGTGCCAGCAGATTGGACCCAGGGGGCAACACTGAAGCTTTCTTT	CASRLDPGGNTEAFF
TRBV7-9	TRBJ2-7	once	NA	TGTGCCAGCAGCACTACCGGGACTTCGATTATCGAGCAGTACTTC	CASSTTGTSIIEQYF